This TCR beta chain was recorded in a study of CXCR3-negative and CXCR3-positive naive CD8 T cells. Study-level points and caveats: Both naive subsets carried similar amounts of surface CD5, so TCR strength was inferred from TRB CDR3 properties. Relative to memory CD8+ cells, whose diversity was much lower, both naive subsets had comparably high diversity. More hydrophobic TRB CDR3s occurred in CXCR3-positive than in CXCR3-negative naive cells. Cryopreserved cells showed partially decreased CXCR3 expression, and most assays used fresh PBMCs. The study found that naive CXCR3-negative and CXCR3-positive cells shared TRBV-TRBJ usage, while memory cells differed.

About this clonotype itself: The antigen is not known.

The CDR3 length is 16 residues. It was by 5' RACE with UMI labels that the TRB cDNA libraries were prepared. For each CDR3 protein, TCRdb gives one entry from its re-call of the 5' RACE reads, without DNA. The ten most abundant clones cover 0.5% to 0.6% of a sample with around 130,000 distinct CDR3 sequences. J is TRBJ2-1 and V is TRBV12-3 or TRBV12-4; the TCRdb call, TRBD2, lacks DNA for checking. The clonotype originates from a human donor in good health. Some clones in this sample may be carry-over from other donors' samples. Sequenced material: naive CXCR3+ CD8+ T cells from blood. Subset indicated: CD45RO-CCR7+CD27+CD95- naive CD8+ T cells expressing CXCR3 (TNR3+). This CDR3 is CASSLWRDFVRGEQFF.